One T cell receptor beta chain is described in this entry. This sample was included in a study of technical replicates of blood from a handful of donors. Clones were sequenced by immunoSEQ multiplex PCR, and TCRdb holds only the in-frame ones, with some missing. The repertoire consists of tens of thousands of clones, with approximately 92% occurring once and the leading ten covering 0.41%. The CDR3 has 15 amino acids. Germline CDR1 reads GTSNPN; CDR2 reads SVGIG (reference sequence). The trim removed 2 bases at V and 7 bases at J, leaving 10 bases unmatched. The receptor's source is a human donor in good health. The sample taken for sequencing was T cells isolated from PBMCs. The chain employs TRBV30 and TRBJ1-4, with 7 bases that match TRBD1. The CDR3 sequence: CAWSPPTGVLEKLFF. The CDR3 region has the DNA TGTGCCTGGAGTCCCCCAACAGGGGTCCTTGAAAAACTGTTTTTT.